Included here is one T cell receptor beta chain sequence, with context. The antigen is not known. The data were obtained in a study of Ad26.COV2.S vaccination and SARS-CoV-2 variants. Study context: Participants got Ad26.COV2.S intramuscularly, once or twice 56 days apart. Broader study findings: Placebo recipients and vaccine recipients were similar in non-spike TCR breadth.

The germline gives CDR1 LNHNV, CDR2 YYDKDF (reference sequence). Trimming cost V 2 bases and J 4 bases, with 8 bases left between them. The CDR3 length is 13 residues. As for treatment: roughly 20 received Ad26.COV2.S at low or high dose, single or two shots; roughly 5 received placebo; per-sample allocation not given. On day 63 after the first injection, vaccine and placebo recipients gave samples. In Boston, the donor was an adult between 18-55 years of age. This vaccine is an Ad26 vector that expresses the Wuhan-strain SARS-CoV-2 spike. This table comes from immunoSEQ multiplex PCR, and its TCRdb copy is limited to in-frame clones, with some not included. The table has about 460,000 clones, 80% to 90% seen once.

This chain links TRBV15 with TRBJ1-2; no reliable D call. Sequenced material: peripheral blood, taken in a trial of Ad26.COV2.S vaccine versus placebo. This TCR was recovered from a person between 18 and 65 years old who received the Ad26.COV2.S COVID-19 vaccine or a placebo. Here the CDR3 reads CATSRPDTYGYTF. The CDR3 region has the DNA TGTGCCACCAGCAGACCCGACACCTATGGCTACACCTTC.